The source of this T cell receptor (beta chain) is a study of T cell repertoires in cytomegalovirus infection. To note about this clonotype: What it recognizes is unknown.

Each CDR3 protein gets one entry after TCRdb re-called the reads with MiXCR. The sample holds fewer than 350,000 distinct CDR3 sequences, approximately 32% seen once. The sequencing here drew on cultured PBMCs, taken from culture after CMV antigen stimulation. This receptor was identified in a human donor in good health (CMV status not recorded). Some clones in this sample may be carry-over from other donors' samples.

The CDR3 region is CATRDYSYEQYF. CDR3 DNA sequence: TGTGCCACCCGGGACTACTCCTACGAGCAGTACTTC. The rearrangement links TRBV10-3 to TRBJ2-7; 7 bases match TRBD2. Germline CDR1 reads ENHRY; CDR2 reads SYGVKD. The CDR3 extends over 12 amino acids. With V trimmed by 10 bases and J by 0 bases, 3 bases remained unmatched.